This T cell receptor (beta chain) is drawn from a study of blood T cell repertoires in COVID-19. Study background: COVID-19 samples from acute and convalescent phases originated in the United States, Italy and Spain. PBMCs, B-cell-depleted T cells, or T cells provided the cDNA or gDNA that made up the material.

Sequencing used immunoSEQ multiplex PCR; TCRdb keeps in-frame clones, though not all of them. Here the sample spans some 50,000 clones, about four fifths being singletons. This clone appeared a single time. Germline assignment: CDR1 KGHSH and CDR2 LQKENI. Losses at the gene ends were 6 bases for V and 0 bases for J; bases not matched to a gene: 10. The CDR3 consists of 16 residues. The source of this sequence is a man aged 50 or older with active COVID-19. The specimen was peripheral blood. J is TRBJ1-1 and V is TRBV18; TRBD1 agrees at 7 bases. The CDR3 coding sequence is TGTGCCAGCTCTACAGACAGGGTTTGGATGAACACTGAAGCTTTCTTT. It specifies CASSTDRVWMNTEAFF. The variable domain in full, completed from reference TRBV18 and TRBJ1-1, reads NAGVMQNPRHLVRRRGQEARLRCSPMKGHSHVYWYRQLPEEGLKFMVYLQKENIIDESGMPKERFSAEFPKEGPSILRIQQVVRGDSAAYFCASSTDRVWMNTEAFFGQGTRLTVV.